This entry lists 17 T cell receptor beta chains sequenced from one sample in a study of Graves' ophthalmopathy and Graves' hyperthyroidism (dated by TCRdb to 2016 to 2019). The sequencer was an Illumina HiSeq 2000. For repertoire sequencing, the TCR beta CDR3 regions were amplified from RNA transcripts. The first round was an RT-PCR using HTBI primers with the Qiagen OneStep RT-PCR kit, and this first round was followed by a second-round multiplex PCR, then size selection and purification. TCRdb applied fastp at Q25 and MiXCR to the public reads, then kept only in-frame beta chains. Identical CDR3 protein sequences are pooled into one entry, listed with their most common genes and DNA. Within this sample are 300,000 to 400,000 distinct CDR3 sequences, with 15% to 20% of them counted one time only. The ten largest clones capture about 2.4% of the sample. The sample taken for sequencing was peripheral blood. These TCRs come from an adult woman with stable Graves' hyperthyroidism.

Comments on this clonotype: A read error is possible here, since a much larger clone lies one base away. No conserved phenylalanine or tryptophan is present at the end of the CDR3, so a read error is the likely explanation. The V gene is TRBV9, the J gene TRBJ1-5, with D hard to call. The germline gives CDR1 SGDLS, CDR2 YYNGEE. V lost 0 bases, J lost 7 bases, and 14 bases lay in between. This CDR3 is built from 15 residues. As DNA, the CDR3 is TGTGCCAGCAGCGTAGGAGTTGGAGTAGGCCAGCCCCAGCATTGT. Amino acids: CASSVGVGVGQPQHC.

This clonotype has just a few counts. J is TRBJ2-7 and V is TRBV5-1, with D maybe TRBD1 (6 bases). From germline, CDR1 is SGHRS and CDR2 YFSETQ. This CDR3 is 15 amino acids long. Trimming shortened V by 5 bases and J by 0 bases, and 15 bases separated the two germline ends. CDR3: CASRLSRDTSYEQYF. The CDR3 region has the DNA TGCGCCAGCAGGCTCAGCCGGGACACCTCCTACGAGCAGTACTTC.

In the case of this clonotype: One base away lies a much larger clone, so this may be a sequencing read error. The chain joins TRBV27 to TRBJ2-2; the D is unclear. The CDR3 totals 14 residues. Looked up from germline, CDR1 is MNHEY and CDR2 is SMNVEV (reference sequence). Between the trimmed V and J ends, which lost 0 bases and 4 bases, there was a span of 6 bases. CDR3 region: CASSLSPLTGELFF. The CDR3 bases are TGTGCCAGCAGTTTATCGCCCCTCACCGGGGAGCTGTTTTTT.

The table lists this clonotype with many counts. The V gene is TRBV6-5, the J gene TRBJ1-1; perhaps TRBD1 as D (5 bases). CDR3 length: 16 amino acids. Trimming stripped 4 bases from V and 1 base from J, with 16 bases between. From germline, CDR1 is MNHEY and CDR2 SVGAGI. The CDR3 reads CASSSHSGRGNTEAFF. CDR3 nucleotides: TGTGCCAGCAGTTCACACTCGGGACGGGGGAACACTGAAGCTTTCTTT.

This rearrangement joins TRBV13 to TRBJ2-1; possibly TRBD1 for D (6 bases). The CDR3 runs to 14 residues. The V end was cut by 2 bases, the J end by 7 bases, with 12 bases between. Germline CDR1 reads PRHDT; CDR2 reads FYEKMQ (reference sequence). The CDR3 loop reads CASSLMGAPNEQFF. CDR3 DNA: TGTGCCAGCAGCTTAATGGGGGCTCCAAATGAGCAGTTCTTC.

This clonotype was seen many times. The chain joins TRBV2 to TRBJ1-5; tentative D call: TRBD1 (6 bases). The CDR3 covers 14 residues. Germline CDR1 is SNHLY and CDR2 is FYNNEI. Trimming took 8 bases from V and 0 from J, leaving 11 bases between them. The DNA for the CDR3 is TGTGCCAGCCTGGGGACATATAGCAATCAGCCCCAGCATTTT. Translating gives CASLGTYSNQPQHF.

As concerns this clonotype: One end of the junction is discordant with germline, which a read error may explain. The J gene is TRBJ2-5, the V gene TRBV28, with 11 bases lining up with TRBD2. This CDR3 comprises 17 residues. Germline V CDR1 and CDR2: MDHEN, SYDVKM. The CDR3 region has the DNA TGTGCCGGCAGCCTTGTCGGAACTAGCGGGAGCGCGAAGACCCAGTACTTC. Its protein product is CAGSLVGTSGSAKTQYF.

The table lists this clonotype with many counts. This may be a read error, as it is one base from a much larger clone. The chain uses TRBV24-1 and TRBJ1-1; 10 nucleotides align to TRBD1. V trimming: 8 bases; J trimming: 3 bases; junction bases outside the gene matches: 2. CDR1 is KGHDR and CDR2 is SFDVKD in the germline V gene. The CDR3 consists of 13 residues. CDR3 nucleotides: TGTGCCACCAAAGGGACAGGGGACACTGAAGCTTTCTTT. Translating it yields CATKGTGDTEAFF.

Comment on this clonotype: The junction departs from germline at one end; a sequencing error may be responsible. The chain couples TRBV12-5 to TRBJ2-2, with 8 bases identical to TRBD2. CDR1 and CDR2 (germline): LGHNT, FRNRAP. CDR3 length equals 13 residues. CDR3 in DNA: TGTGCTAGTGGTTTTGCTTCGGGGGGGGAGCTGCTTTTT. It codes for CASGFASGGELLF.

This clonotype was seen many times. V is TRBV10-1 and J is TRBJ1-1; maybe TRBD1 (5 bases). V lost 4 bases and J 2 bases, leaving 8 bases between the germline ends. The germline V gene encodes CDR1 WNHNN and CDR2 SYGVQD (reference sequence). The CDR3 runs 13 residues. The CDR3 sequence is CASSGDSNTEAFF. The DNA of the CDR3 is TGCGCCAGCAGTGGCGACAGCAACACTGAAGCTTTCTTT.

This clonotype came up many times. V gene TRBV11-3 combines with J gene TRBJ1-6; D unresolved. The CDR3 is made up of 15 amino acids. The V gene lost 0 bases and the J gene lost 6 bases, with 9 bases spanning the gap. The germline CDR1 and CDR2 sequences are SGHNT and YENEEA. The CDR3 nucleotides read TGTGCCAGCAGCTTAGATGGGCAACGTAATTCACCCCTCCACTTT. This codes for CASSLDGQRNSPLHF.

This chain uses TRBV6-9 with TRBJ1-2, with 7 bases identical to TRBD1. This CDR3 has 13 residues. Germline assignment: CDR1 MNHGY and CDR2 SVAAGI. V trimming: 9 bases; J trimming: 5 bases; junction bases outside the gene matches: 9. The CDR3 spells CASNTGTDYGYTF. DNA of the CDR3: TGTGCCAGTAACACCGGGACAGATTATGGCTACACCTTC.

This clonotype was detected many times. The chain combines TRBV10-3 with TRBJ2-5, with 8 bases lining up with TRBD2. Germline CDR1 is ENHRY and CDR2 is SYGVKD. CDR3 length: 16 residues. V was clipped by 3 bases and J by 1 base; unmatched bases: 7. CDR3 nucleotides: TGTGCCATCAGTGATCTTGCGCGGGAGGTCCAAGAGACCCAGTACTTC. As protein: CAISDLAREVQETQYF.

The table lists this clonotype with many counts. This chain uses TRBV20-1 with TRBJ2-7, with D possibly being TRBD2 (6 bases). From germline, CDR1 is DFQATT and CDR2 SNEGSKA (reference sequence). V lost 2 bases to trimming and J lost 4 bases, with 9 bases between them. The CDR3 is 12 amino acids. CDR3 DNA: TGCAGTGCTAGATGGCTAGCGTACGAGCAGTACTTC. Translated, it gives CSARWLAYEQYF.

This clonotype came up many times. This chain uses TRBV12-3 or TRBV12-4 with TRBJ2-5; possibly TRBD2 for D (5 bases). V lost 4 bases, J lost 3 bases, and 15 bases lay in between. The CDR3 sequence is 15 residues long. The CDR3 bases are TGTGCCAGCAGTTCCCAAGTGGGAGTAGAAGAGACCCAGTACTTC. Its translation: CASSSQVGVEETQYF.

The sample holds many counts of this clonotype. The rearrangement links TRBV19 to TRBJ1-1; no clear D. The CDR3 totals 12 residues. With 6 bases removed from V and 4 bases from J, the gap between germline ends came to 9 bases. Germline V lookup: CDR1 LNHDA, CDR2 SQIVND (reference sequence). The CDR3 region is CASSGPLTEAFF. The CDR3 region has the DNA TGTGCCAGTAGCGGCCCCCTCACTGAAGCTTTCTTT.

This clonotype occurred many times. V usage is TRBV12-3 or TRBV12-4 and J usage is TRBJ2-5; 8 bases align to TRBD1. CDR3 length: 13 amino acids. V lost 6 bases, J lost 3 bases, and 3 bases stayed unmatched. In DNA, the CDR3 is TGTGCCAGCAGGGGGACAGGAAAAGAGACCCAGTACTTC. Its translation is CASRGTGKETQYF.